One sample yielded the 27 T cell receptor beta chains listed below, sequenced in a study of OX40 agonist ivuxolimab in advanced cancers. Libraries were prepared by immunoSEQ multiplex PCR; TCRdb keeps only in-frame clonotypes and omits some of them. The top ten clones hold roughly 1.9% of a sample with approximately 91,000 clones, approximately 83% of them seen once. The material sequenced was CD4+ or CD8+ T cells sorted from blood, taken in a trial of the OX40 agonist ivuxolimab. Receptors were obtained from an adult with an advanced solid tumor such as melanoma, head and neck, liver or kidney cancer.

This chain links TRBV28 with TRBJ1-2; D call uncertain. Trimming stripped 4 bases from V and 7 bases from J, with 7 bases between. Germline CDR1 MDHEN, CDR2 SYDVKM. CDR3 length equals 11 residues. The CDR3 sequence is CASSWTGGYTF. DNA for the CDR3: TGTGCCAGCAGTTGGACGGGTGGCTACACCTTC.

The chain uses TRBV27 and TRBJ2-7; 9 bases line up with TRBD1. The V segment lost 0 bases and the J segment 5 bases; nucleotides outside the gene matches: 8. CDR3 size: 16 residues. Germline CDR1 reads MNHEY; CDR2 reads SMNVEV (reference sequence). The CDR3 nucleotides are TGTGCCAGCAGTTTATCCGGACAGGGGATGTTCAACGAGCAGTACTTC. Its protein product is CASSLSGQGMFNEQYF.

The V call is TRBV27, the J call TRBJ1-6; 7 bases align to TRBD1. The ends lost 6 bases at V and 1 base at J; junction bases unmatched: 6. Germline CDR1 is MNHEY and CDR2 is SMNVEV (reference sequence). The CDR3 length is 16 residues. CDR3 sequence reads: CASSQQGISYNSPLHF. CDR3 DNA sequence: TGTGCCAGCAGCCAACAGGGGATTTCCTATAATTCACCCCTCCACTTT.

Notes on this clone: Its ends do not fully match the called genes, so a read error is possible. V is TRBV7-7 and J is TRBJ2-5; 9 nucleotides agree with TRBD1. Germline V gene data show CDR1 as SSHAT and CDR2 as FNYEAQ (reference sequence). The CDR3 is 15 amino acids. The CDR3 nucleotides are TGTGCTAGCAGCTTAGGTTGGACAGGGGAAGAGACCCAGTACTTC. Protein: CASSLGWTGEETQYF.

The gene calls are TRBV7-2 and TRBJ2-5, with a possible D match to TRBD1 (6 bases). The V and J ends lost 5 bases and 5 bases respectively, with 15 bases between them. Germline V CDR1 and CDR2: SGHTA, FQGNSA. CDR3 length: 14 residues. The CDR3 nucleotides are TGTGCCAGCAGCAATCAAGGGGGTCGGGAGACCCAGTACTTC. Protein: CASSNQGGRETQYF.

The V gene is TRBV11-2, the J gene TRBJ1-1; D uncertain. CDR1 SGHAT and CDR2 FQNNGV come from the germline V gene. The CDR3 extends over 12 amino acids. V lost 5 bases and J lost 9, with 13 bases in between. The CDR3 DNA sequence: TGTGCCAGCAGCCCTGGTAGCGGTCAAGCTTTCTTT. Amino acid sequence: CASSPGSGQAFF.

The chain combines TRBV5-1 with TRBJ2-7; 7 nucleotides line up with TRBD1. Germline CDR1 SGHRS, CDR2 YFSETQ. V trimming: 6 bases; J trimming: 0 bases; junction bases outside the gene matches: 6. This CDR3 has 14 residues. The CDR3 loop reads CASTRTGVSYEQYF. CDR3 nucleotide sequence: TGCGCCAGCACCCGAACAGGGGTCTCCTACGAGCAGTACTTC.

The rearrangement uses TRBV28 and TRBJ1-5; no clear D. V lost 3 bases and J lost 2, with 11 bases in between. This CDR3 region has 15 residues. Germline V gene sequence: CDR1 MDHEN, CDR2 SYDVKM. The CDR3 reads CASSLRSGGNQPQHF. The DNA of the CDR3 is TGTGCCAGCAGTTTGCGCTCGGGAGGCAATCAGCCCCAGCATTTT.

DNA for the CDR3: TGTGCCTGGAGCGCGAAAGGGACTTACGAGCAGTACTTC. Translated, it gives CAWSAKGTYEQYF. The chain employs TRBV30 and TRBJ2-7, with D possibly matching TRBD2 (6 bases). V lost 3 bases to trimming and J lost 4 bases, with 13 bases between them. The CDR3 totals 13 residues. CDR1 GTSNPN and CDR2 SVGIG come from the germline V gene (reference sequence).

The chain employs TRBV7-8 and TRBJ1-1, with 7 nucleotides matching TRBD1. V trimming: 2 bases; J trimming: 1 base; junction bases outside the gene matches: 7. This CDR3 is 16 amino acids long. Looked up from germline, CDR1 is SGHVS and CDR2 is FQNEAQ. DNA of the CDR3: TGTGCCAGCAGCTTACTGAACCGACAGGGGAACACTGAAGCTTTCTTT. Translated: CASSLLNRQGNTEAFF.

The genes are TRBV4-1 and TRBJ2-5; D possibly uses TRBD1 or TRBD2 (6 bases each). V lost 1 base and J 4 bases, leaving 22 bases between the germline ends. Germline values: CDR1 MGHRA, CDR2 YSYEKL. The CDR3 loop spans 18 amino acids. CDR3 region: CASSQAHQRLGGLETQYF. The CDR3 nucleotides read TGCGCCAGCAGCCAAGCTCACCAAAGACTAGGGGGATTAGAGACCCAGTACTTC.

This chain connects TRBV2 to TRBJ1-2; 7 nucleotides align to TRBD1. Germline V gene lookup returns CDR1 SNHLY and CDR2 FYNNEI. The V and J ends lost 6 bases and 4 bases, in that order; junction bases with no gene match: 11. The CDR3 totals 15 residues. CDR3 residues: CASSQVDRASYGYTF. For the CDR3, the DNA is TGTGCCAGCAGCCAGGTTGACAGGGCCAGCTATGGCTACACCTTC. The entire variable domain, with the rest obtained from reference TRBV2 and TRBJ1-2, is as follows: EPEVTQTPSHQVTQMGQEVILRCVPISNHLYFYWYRQILGQKVEFLVSFYNNEISEKSEIFDDQFSVERPDGSNFTLKIRSTKLEDSAMYFCASSQVDRASYGYTFGSGTRLTVV.

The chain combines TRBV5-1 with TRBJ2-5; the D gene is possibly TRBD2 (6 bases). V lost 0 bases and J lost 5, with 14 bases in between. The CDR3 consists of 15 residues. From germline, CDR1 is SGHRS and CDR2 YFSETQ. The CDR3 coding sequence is TGCGCCAGCAGCTTGGATTCCGGCGGGGAGGAGACCCAGTACTTC. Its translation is CASSLDSGGEETQYF. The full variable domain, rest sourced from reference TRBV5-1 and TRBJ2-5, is KAGVTQTPRYLIKTRGQQVTLSCSPISGHRSVSWYQQTPGQGLQFLFEYFSETQRNKGNFPGRFSGRQFSNSRSEMNVSTLELGDSALYLCASSLDSGGEETQYFGPGTRLLVL.

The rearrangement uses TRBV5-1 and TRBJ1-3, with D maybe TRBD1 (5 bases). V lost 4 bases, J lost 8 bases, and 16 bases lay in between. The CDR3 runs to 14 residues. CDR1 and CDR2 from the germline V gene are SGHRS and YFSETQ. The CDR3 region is CASSQTPGGDTIYF. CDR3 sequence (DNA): TGCGCCAGCAGCCAAACCCCGGGAGGGGACACCATATATTTT. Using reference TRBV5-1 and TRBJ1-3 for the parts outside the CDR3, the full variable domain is KAGVTQTPRYLIKTRGQQVTLSCSPISGHRSVSWYQQTPGQGLQFLFEYFSETQRNKGNFPGRFSGRQFSNSRSEMNVSTLELGDSALYLCASSQTPGGDTIYFGEGSWLTVV.

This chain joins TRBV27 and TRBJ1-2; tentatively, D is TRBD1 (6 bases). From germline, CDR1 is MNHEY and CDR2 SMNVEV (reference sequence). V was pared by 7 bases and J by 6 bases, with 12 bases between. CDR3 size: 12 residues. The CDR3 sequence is CASIIHRDGYTF. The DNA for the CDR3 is TGTGCCAGCATCATACACAGGGATGGCTACACCTTC.

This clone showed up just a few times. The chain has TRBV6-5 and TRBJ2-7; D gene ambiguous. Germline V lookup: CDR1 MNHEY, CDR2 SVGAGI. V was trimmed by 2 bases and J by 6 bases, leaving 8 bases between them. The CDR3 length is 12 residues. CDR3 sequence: CASSYRHGEQYF. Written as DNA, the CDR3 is TGTGCCAGCAGTTACCGACACGGCGAGCAGTACTTC.

CDR3 region: CASSQPQGSSEAFF. The CDR3 region has the DNA TGCGCCAGCAGCCAACCACAGGGATCAAGTGAAGCTTTCTTT. This sequence joins TRBV4-1 and TRBJ1-1, with D maybe TRBD1 (6 bases). Trimming removed 2 bases at V and 7 bases at J, with 14 bases between. CDR3 size: 14 residues. The germline gives CDR1 MGHRA, CDR2 YSYEKL.

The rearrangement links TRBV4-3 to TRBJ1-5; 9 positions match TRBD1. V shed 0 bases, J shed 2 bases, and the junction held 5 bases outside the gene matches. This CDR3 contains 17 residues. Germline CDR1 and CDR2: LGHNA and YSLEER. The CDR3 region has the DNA TGCGCCAGCAGCCAAGACCTAACAGGGGGCGGCAATCAGCCCCAGCATTTT. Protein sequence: CASSQDLTGGGNQPQHF.

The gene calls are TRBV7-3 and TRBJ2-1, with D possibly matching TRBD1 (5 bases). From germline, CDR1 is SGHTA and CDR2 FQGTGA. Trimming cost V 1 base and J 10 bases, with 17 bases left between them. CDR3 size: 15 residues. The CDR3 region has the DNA TGTGCCAGCAGCTTAAGTCCAGGGCAGGGATGGGAGCAGTTCTTC. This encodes CASSLSPGQGWEQFF.

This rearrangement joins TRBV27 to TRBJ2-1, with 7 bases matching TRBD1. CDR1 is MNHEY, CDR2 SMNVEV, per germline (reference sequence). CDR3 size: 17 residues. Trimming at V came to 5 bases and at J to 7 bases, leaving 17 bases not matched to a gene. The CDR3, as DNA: TGTGCCAGCAGTCCGAGTACCCGACAGGGCCTCGAGAATGAGCAGTTCTTC. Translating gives CASSPSTRQGLENEQFF.

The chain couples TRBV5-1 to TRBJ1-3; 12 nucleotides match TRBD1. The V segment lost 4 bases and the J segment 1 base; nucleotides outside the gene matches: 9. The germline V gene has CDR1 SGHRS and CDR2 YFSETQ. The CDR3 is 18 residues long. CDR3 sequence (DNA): TGCGCCAGCAGCACTGGAGGGGGACAGGGGGCATCTGGAAACACCATATATTTT. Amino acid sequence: CASSTGGGQGASGNTIYF.

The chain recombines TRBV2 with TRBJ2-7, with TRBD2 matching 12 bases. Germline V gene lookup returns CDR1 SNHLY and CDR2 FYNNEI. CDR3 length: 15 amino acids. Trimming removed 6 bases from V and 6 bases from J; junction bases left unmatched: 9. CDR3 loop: CASRTLAGGKTEQYF. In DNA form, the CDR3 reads TGTGCCAGCAGAACACTAGCGGGGGGAAAAACCGAGCAGTACTTC.

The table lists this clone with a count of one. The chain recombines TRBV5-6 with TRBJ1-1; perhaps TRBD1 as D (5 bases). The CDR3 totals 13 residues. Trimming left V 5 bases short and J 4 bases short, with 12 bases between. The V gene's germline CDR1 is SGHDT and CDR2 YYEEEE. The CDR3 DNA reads TGTGCCAGCAGTTCGGGACCGATCACTGAAGCTTTCTTT. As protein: CASSSGPITEAFF.

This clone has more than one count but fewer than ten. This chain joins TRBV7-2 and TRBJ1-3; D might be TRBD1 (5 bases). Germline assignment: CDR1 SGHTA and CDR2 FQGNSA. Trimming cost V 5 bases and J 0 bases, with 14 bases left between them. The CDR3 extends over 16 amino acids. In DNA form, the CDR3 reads TGTGCCAGCAGCGCGGTGGACAAGAGCTCTGGAAACACCATATATTTT. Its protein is CASSAVDKSSGNTIYF.

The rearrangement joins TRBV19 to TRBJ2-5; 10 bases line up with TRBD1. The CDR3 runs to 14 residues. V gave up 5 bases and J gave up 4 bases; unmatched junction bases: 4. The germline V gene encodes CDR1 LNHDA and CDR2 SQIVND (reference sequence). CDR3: CASSPGTGVETQYF. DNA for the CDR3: TGTGCCAGTAGTCCTGGGACAGGGGTAGAGACCCAGTACTTC.

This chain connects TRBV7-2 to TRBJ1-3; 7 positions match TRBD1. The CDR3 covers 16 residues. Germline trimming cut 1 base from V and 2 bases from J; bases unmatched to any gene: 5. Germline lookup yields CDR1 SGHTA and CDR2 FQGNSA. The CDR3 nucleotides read TGTGCCAGCAGCTTAGGGTCCGGGACAGCTGGAAACACCATATATTTT. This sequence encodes CASSLGSGTAGNTIYF.

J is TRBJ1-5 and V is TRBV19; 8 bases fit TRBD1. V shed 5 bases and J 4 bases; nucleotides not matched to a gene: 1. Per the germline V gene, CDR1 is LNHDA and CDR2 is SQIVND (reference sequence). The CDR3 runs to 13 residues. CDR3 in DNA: TGTGCCAGTAGTGGGACAGGTAATCAGCCCCAGCATTTT. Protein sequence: CASSGTGNQPQHF. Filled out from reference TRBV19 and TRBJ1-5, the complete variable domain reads DGGITQSPKYLFRKEGQNVTLSCEQNLNHDAMYWYRQDPGQGLRLIYYSQIVNDFQKGDIAEGYSVSREKKESFPLTVTSAQKNPTAFYLCASSGTGNQPQHFGDGTRLSIL.